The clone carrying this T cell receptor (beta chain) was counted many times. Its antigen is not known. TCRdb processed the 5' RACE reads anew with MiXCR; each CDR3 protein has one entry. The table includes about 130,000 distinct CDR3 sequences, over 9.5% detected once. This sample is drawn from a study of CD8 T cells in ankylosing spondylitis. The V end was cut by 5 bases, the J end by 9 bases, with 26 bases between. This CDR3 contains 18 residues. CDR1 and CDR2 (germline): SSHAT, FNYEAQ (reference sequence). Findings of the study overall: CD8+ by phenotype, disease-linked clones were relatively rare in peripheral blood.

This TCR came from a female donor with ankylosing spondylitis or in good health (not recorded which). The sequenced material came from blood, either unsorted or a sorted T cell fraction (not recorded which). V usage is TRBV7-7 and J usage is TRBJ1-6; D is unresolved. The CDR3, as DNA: TGTGCCAGCAGCCCTCCCCGAAGATGGCTTATACGAGGTTCACCCCTCCACTTT. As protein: CASSPPRRWLIRGSPLHF.